This T cell receptor (beta chain) came from a study of vaccination and CD4 T cells after COVID-19. Treatment of the sample: roughly nine-day PBMC culture with coronavirus spike peptide pools or control peptides (ViraFEST assay). On this clonotype itself: The antigen remains undetermined.

Sequenced with the Oncomine TCR Beta short-read assay was DNA taken from cultured CD4+ T cells. Via MiXCR, TCRdb re-called the PCR reads, giving one row per CDR3 protein. The sample shows fewer than 20,000 distinct CDR3 sequences, approximately 50% of them seen only once. The CDR3 is made up of 14 amino acids. The germline V gene has CDR1 GTSNPN and CDR2 SVGIG (reference sequence). V was pared by 8 bases and J by 3 bases, with 8 bases of the junction left unmatched. The rearrangement links TRBV30 to TRBJ2-5; TRBD1 matches at 11 bases. This sequence originates from a human donor who had recovered from COVID-19. This sample comprised CD4+ T cells from blood, cultured in vitro, obtained before SARS-CoV-2 vaccination. The CDR3 DNA is TGTGCCGGGACAGGGGACAGGGGGAAAGAGACCCAGTACTTC. Translating it yields CAGTGDRGKETQYF.